This TCR beta chain derives from a study of human T cells and chemical hapten exposure (dated by TCRdb to about 2021). The study in broad terms: For sensitization, 2% DPC in acetone was applied to a 2 cm by 2 cm area of upper inner arm skin. Patients additionally received weekly therapeutic DPC doses to the scalp throughout the approximately 24-week study period. Patch tests used Finn chambers with 0.01% DPC on the upper back, scored after 6 days by International Contact Dermatitis Research Group standards. Alopecia areata with under or over 50% scalp involvement, alopecia totalis and alopecia universalis were represented in the patient cohort, which was mostly female. The libraries were sequenced as a pool, and the TCR yield per sample differed mostly because of small variations in library volumes within the pool. In alopecia patients, the study followed how the peripheral blood TCR repertoire changed in vivo over primary and secondary sensitization to diphenylcyclopropenone (DPC), a hapten. Patient blood was sampled pre-sensitization (week 0) and at 2, 6 and about 24 weeks after DPC sensitization. Nearly 30 alopecia patients provided blood for TCR sequencing at one to four time points (pre-sensitization, 2, 6 and 24 weeks). The paper's findings and limits, for the study overall: Expanded TCRs formed significantly more large CDR3 similarity clusters than pre-sensitization or healthy control sets, consistent with antigen-driven responses. No change with DPC sensitization was found in the number of TCRs above 1 in 1000 frequency, and no evidence of global repertoire structure alterations was found. All patients had alopecia, a presumed autoimmune disease, so their immune response might differ from that of healthy individuals. After repeated subsampling, the strength of the expansion versus patch-test correlation and the threshold at which it became significant changed. Patch test score was positively correlated with the number of PT1 expanded TCRs, with significance at thresholds 8, 16 and 32 but not at 4.

CDR1 and CDR2 are drawn from the germline V gene: SQVTM, ANQGSEA. Between the V and J ends, shortened by 7 bases and 2 bases respectively, the junction contains 8 bases. From cysteine to phenylalanine, the CDR3 is 12 amino acids long. Only the CDR3 region is kept as DNA, spanning 36 bases read in frame from base 1. Libraries were made using RACE. Sequencing took place on a NextSeq 500. Library preparation attached unique molecular identifiers to individual cDNA molecules for quantitative, reproducible TCR counting. For every blood RNA sample, sequencing covered both the TCR alpha and TCR beta chains. The paper's data handling went like this. A median of approximately 96,000 TCRs per sample was observed, with a range of 23,224 to 690,600. The Decombinator software suite was used to annotate V, J and CDR3 in the TCR reads. For the PS versus PT1 abundance plots, all samples were subsampled to the same number of TCRs (28,000). Expanded TCRs were defined as absent before sensitization and observed at least eight times at the 2-week time point. Through fastp at Q25 and MiXCR, TCRdb rebuilt clones from the public reads, retaining in-frame beta chains. CDR3 protein duplicates are merged, each entry listing the most common genes and DNA. The V and J calls, along with clone size, are taken from TCRdb and not from the paper's own processing. This sample lists 65,000 to 100,000 distinct CDR3 sequences; less than 8% were detected once. The ten largest clones represent 1.3% of the sample.

This clonotype was observed at least ten times. Its antigen target is currently unknown. Nothing much larger sits one base from this clone, and base qualities are not available. Interpreted using the paper, the time point label stands for: patch test 2, 6 weeks after DPC sensitization. The treatment or condition label, as the study defines it: therapeutic diphenylcyclopropenone sensitization with weekly scalp DPC. At every patch-test visit, the blood draw took place before the patch test was put on. Patients were eligible if aged 18 to 70, diagnosed with alopecia and judged suitable for DPC therapy, and pregnant patients were excluded. Total RNA was extracted from unfractionated whole blood collected in Tempus Blood RNA tubes.

This specimen consisted of whole blood, obtained in connection with sensitization to the hapten diphenylcyclopropenone (DPC). The sequence was collected from a woman aged 25 to 39 with alopecia areata. Some clones in this sample may be carry-over from other donors' samples. The V and J genes are TRBV29-1 and TRBJ1-4; a confident D gene designation cannot be given. The CDR3 has the sequence CSAGSTNEKLFF. The DNA is as follows: TGCAGCGCTGGTAGTACTAATGAAAAACTGTTTTTT.